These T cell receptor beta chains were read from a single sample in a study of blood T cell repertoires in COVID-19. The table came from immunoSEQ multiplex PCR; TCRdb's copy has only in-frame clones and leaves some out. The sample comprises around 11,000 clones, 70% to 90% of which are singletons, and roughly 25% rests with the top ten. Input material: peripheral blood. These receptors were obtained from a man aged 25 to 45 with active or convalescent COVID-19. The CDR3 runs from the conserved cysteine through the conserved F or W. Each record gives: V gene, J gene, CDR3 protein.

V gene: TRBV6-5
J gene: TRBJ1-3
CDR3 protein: CASSYSGGRGNTIYF

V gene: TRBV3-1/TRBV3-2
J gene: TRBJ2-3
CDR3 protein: CASSPGLSADTQYF

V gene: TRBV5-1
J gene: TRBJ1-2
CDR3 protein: CASSMTGVGGYTF

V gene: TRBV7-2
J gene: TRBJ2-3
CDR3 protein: CASSLLAGGPSTDTQYF

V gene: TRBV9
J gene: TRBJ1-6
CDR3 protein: CASSPGQGKNSPLHF

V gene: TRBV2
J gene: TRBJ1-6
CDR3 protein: CASSNGPGEDGGNSPLHF

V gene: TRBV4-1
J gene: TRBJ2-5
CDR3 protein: CASSQAPGAPETQYF

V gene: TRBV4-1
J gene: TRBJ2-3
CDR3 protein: CASSHLNALAGGLDTQYF

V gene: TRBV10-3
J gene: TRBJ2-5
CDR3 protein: CAISTRGETQYF

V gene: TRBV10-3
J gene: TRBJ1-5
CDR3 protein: CAISESRVQGADQPQHF

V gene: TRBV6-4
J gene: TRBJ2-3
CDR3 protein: CASSASQGDTQYF

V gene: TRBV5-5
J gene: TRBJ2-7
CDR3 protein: CASSWGDRSYEQYF

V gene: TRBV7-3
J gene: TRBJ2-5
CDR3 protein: CASSLIGGQETQYF

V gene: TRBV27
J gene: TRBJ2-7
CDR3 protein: CASSLSDRNEQYF

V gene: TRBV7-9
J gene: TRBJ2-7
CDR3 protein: CASSPGLAGGIDEQYF

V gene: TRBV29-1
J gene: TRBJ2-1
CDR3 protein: CSVGGTADNEQFF

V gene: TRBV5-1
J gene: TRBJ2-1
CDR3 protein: CASSLAVTGAGEQFF

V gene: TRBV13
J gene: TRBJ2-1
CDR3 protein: CASSPQGSSYNEQFF

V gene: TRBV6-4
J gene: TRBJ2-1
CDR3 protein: CASSDSPANRNEQFF

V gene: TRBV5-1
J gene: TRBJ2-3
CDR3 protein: CASSSGLAGPTDTQYF

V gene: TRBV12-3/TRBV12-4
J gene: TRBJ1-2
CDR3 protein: CASRGGTGVYTF

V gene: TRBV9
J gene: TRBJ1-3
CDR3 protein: CASSSNRGLLSGNTIYF

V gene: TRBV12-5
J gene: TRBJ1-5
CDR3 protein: CASGLATPRGQPQHF

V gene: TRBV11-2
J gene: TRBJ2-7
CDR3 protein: CASSLDLATYEQYF

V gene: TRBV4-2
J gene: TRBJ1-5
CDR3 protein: CASSQDPTGNQPQHF

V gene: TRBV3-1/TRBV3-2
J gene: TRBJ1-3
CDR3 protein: CASSQVDRYSGNTIYF

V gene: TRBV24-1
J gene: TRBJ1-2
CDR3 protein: CATSDTTDRGVHGYTF

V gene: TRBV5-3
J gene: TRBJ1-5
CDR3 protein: CARSPGGEGENQPQHF

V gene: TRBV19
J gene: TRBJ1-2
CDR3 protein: CASTRRPGGYGYTF